Listed below are T cell receptor beta chains from one sample, sequenced in a study of T cells in Graves' hyperthyroidism and ophthalmopathy. TCRdb redid the calling of the multiplex PCR reads with MiXCR, one entry per CDR3 protein. Here the sample spans around 290,000 distinct CDR3 sequences, about 14% being singletons. The specimen sequenced was blood. These receptors originate from a woman in her thirties with Graves' hyperthyroidism that later progressed to Graves' ophthalmopathy. The CDR3 runs from the conserved cysteine through the conserved F or W. Fields, in order: V gene, clone size, J gene, D gene, CDR3 protein, CDR3 DNA. D genes are given only for firm matches. Where a row states a size, it is once, few, many or the class of an expanded clone; other rows omit it.

TRBV4-3	NA	TRBJ2-1	TRBD2	CASSQGVAGVNEQFF	TGCGCCAGCAGCCAAGGGGTAGCGGGGGTTAATGAGCAGTTCTTC
TRBV6-6	many	TRBJ1-1	NA	CASSYRWGDTEAFF	TGTGCCAGCAGTTATAGGTGGGGGGACACTGAAGCTTTCTTT
TRBV28	many	TRBJ2-7	TRBD1	CASRDRGQGALDEQYF	TGTGCCAGCAGGGACCGGGGTCAGGGGGCTCTCGACGAGCAGTACTTC
TRBV27	NA	TRBJ2-3	TRBD1	CASGWTGGTDTQYF	TGTGCCAGCGGATGGACAGGGGGCACAGATACGCAGTATTTT
TRBV20-1	many	TRBJ2-3	NA	CSARDTAARDTQYF	TGCAGTGCTAGAGATACAGCAGCGAGAGATACGCAGTATTTT
TRBV7-9	many	TRBJ1-6	NA	CASSLAQGWNSPLHF	TGTGCCAGCAGCTTAGCGCAGGGGTGGAATTCACCCCTCCACTTT
TRBV7-3	few	TRBJ2-1	TRBD2	CASSLPASGRADEQFF	TGTGCCAGCAGCCTTCCGGCTAGCGGGAGGGCCGATGAGCAGTTCTTC
TRBV20-1	many	TRBJ2-5	NA	CSAMDSQETQYF	TGCAGTGCCATGGACAGTCAAGAGACCCAGTACTTC
TRBV7-3	many	TRBJ2-1	TRBD2	CASSDGTSGYNEQFF	TGTGCCAGCAGCGACGGGACTAGCGGGTACAATGAGCAGTTCTTC
TRBV6-1	many	TRBJ2-1	TRBD1	CASSTTGGGPYNEQFF	TGTGCCAGCAGTACGACAGGGGGGGGTCCCTACAATGAGCAGTTCTTC
TRBV5-1	many	TRBJ1-2	NA	CASSGGSKYGYTF	TGCGCCAGCAGCGGGGGATCTAAGTATGGCTACACCTTC
TRBV7-6	many	TRBJ2-1	TRBD2	CASSLQGLAGDHEQFF	TGTGCCAGCAGCCTTCAGGGACTAGCGGGAGATCATGAGCAGTTCTTC
TRBV27	many	TRBJ1-6	NA	CASSLEVSPNSPLHF	TGTGCCAGCAGTTTAGAAGTCAGCCCTAATTCACCCCTCCACTTT
TRBV5-5	few	TRBJ1-4	NA	CASTVRATATNEKLFF	TGTGCCAGCACCGTGCGGGCAACTGCAACTAATGAAAAACTGTTTTTT
TRBV6-1	few	TRBJ2-1	TRBD1	CASTARIGQGFTEQFF	TGTGCCAGCACCGCTCGCATTGGACAGGGGTTCACTGAGCAGTTCTTC
TRBV28	NA	TRBJ1-6	NA	CASSQGISPLHF	TGTGCCAGCAGTCAAGGGATCTCACCCCTCCACTTT
TRBV20-1	NA	TRBJ2-5	NA	CSARALYRNQETQYF	TGCAGTGCTAGAGCGTTATACAGGAACCAAGAGACCCAGTACTTC
TRBV27	many	TRBJ2-2	TRBD1	CASSLGTGKGGGELFF	TGTGCCAGCAGCCTCGGGACAGGGAAGGGAGGCGGGGAGCTGTTTTTT
TRBV9	few	TRBJ2-1	NA	CASSGSATSSYNEQFF	TGTGCCAGCAGCGGGAGCGCGACCAGCTCCTACAATGAGCAGTTCTTC
TRBV20-1	NA	TRBJ1-3	NA	CSAPRGSGNTIYF	TGCAGTGCTCCCCGGGGATCTGGAAACACCATATATTTT
TRBV3-1	many	TRBJ1-2	NA	CASSQVEPSYGYTF	TGTGCCAGCAGCCAAGTCGAGCCCTCCTATGGCTACACCTTC
TRBV20-1	many	TRBJ2-7	TRBD1	CSARKGQGVFDEQYF	TGCAGTGCTAGAAAAGGACAGGGAGTTTTCGACGAGCAGTACTTC
TRBV7-8	NA	TRBJ2-2	TRBD1	CASSWDRGNTGELFF	TGTGCCAGCAGCTGGGACAGGGGGAACACCGGGGAGCTGTTTTTT
TRBV6-2/TRBV6-3	few	TRBJ1-3	NA	CASRPTSSGNTIYF	TGTGCCAGCAGGCCTACATCCAGCGGGAACACCATATATTTT
TRBV4-2	few	TRBJ1-4	NA	CASSQVRAGEVSGEKLFF	TGTGCCAGCAGCCAAGTCCGGGCAGGGGAGGTATCGGGCGAAAAACTGTTTTTT
TRBV20-1	NA	TRBJ2-5	NA	CSASYFGGPQETQYF	TGCAGTGCTAGTTATTTCGGAGGACCACAAGAGACCCAGTACTTC
TRBV6-2/TRBV6-3	many	TRBJ2-1	TRBD2	CASSWASGSYNEQFF	TGTGCCAGCAGTTGGGCTAGCGGCTCCTACAATGAGCAGTTCTTC
TRBV10-3	many	TRBJ2-3	TRBD1	CAIRGTGATDTQYF	TGTGCCATCAGAGGGACAGGGGCCACAGATACGCAGTATTTT
TRBV20-1	once	TRBJ2-3	NA	CSARVPGGTDTQYF	TGCAGTGCTAGAGTTCCCGGGGGCACAGATACGCAGTATTTT
TRBV5-1	NA	TRBJ2-3	NA	CASSVRQARAADTQYF	TGCGCCAGCAGCGTCCGACAGGCGAGGGCAGCAGATACGCAGTATTTT
TRBV11-2	NA	TRBJ2-1	NA	CASSLGGRISFYEQFF	TGTGCCAGCAGCTTAGGAGGGCGGATTAGTTTCTATGAGCAGTTCTTC
TRBV2	many	TRBJ2-7	NA	CASSDGGALYEQYF	TGTGCCAGCAGTGATGGGGGGGCCCTCTACGAGCAGTACTTC
TRBV20-1	many	TRBJ2-5	NA	CSARDPPGTQYF	TGCAGTGCTAGAGATCCTCCGGGGACCCAGTACTTC
TRBV2	many	TRBJ2-2	NA	CASSEALGAPGELFF	TGTGCCAGCAGTGAAGCATTGGGGGCTCCCGGGGAGCTGTTTTTT
TRBV2	many	TRBJ2-7	TRBD2	CASSPKESSGRWYEQYF	TGTGCCAGCAGTCCGAAGGAGAGTAGCGGGAGATGGTACGAGCAGTACTTC
TRBV20-1	many	TRBJ2-1	TRBD2	CSARDSAGVSYNEQFF	TGCAGTGCTAGAGATTCCGCGGGAGTCTCCTACAATGAGCAGTTCTTC
TRBV7-3	many	TRBJ2-7	TRBD1	CASSLSRGNEQYF	TGTGCCAGCAGCTTAAGCAGGGGGAATGAGCAGTACTTC
TRBV29-1	many	TRBJ2-7	NA	CSVEDRADEQYF	TGCAGCGTTGAAGATCGGGCCGACGAGCAGTACTTC
TRBV29-1	few	TRBJ1-1	TRBD1	CSEFGTGATEAFF	TGCAGCGAATTCGGGACAGGGGCGACTGAAGCTTTCTTT
TRBV29-1	many	TRBJ2-7	TRBD2	CSVVLGLGLDEQYF	TGCAGCGTGGTCCTTGGACTAGGTCTGGACGAGCAGTACTTC
TRBV10-3	many	TRBJ2-1	TRBD1	CAIRGTGDNEQFF	TGTGCCATCAGGGGGACAGGGGACAATGAGCAGTTCTTC
TRBV20-1	many	TRBJ2-2	TRBD2	CSARDPGRGNTGELFF	TGCAGTGCTAGAGATCCGGGGAGGGGGAACACCGGGGAGCTGTTTTTT
TRBV7-9	many	TRBJ2-3	NA	CASSLLPVADTQYF	TGTGCCAGCAGCTTACTCCCAGTAGCAGATACGCAGTATTTT
TRBV20-1	few	TRBJ2-1	NA	CSASLVNEQFF	TGCAGTGCTTCACTAGTGAATGAGCAGTTCTTC